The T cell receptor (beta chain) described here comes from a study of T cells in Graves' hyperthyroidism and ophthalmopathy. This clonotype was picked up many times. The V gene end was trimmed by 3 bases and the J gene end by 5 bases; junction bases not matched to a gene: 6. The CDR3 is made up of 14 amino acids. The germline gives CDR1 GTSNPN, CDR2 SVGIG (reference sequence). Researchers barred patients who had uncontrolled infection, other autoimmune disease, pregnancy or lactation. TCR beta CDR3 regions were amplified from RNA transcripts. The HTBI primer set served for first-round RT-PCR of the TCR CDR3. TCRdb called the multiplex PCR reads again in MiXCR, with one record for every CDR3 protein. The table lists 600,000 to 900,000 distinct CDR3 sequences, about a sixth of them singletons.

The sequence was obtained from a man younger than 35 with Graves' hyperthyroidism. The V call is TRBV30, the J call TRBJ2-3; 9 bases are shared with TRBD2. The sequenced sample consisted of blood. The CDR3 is CAWRSGLAGDTQYF. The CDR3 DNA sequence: TGTGCCTGGAGATCGGGACTAGCAGGAGATACGCAGTATTTT.